The rows below give T cell receptor beta chains drawn from one sample of a study of beta chain features in type 1 diabetes. Profiling relied on immunoSEQ multiplex PCR, and the TCRdb table lists in-frame clones only, not all of them. The sample comprises about 280,000 clones, approximately 15% of which are singletons, and more than 0.015% rests with the top ten. Sequenced: naive CD4+ T cells from blood. The receptor source for this set is a man younger than 35 with type 1 diabetes. Each CDR3 is given with its conserved first and last residue. The D gene is left open where the match is weak. Clone size is shown for a subset of rows, as once, few, many or a class of expanded clone.

>.|TRBV5-1|TRBJ2-5|.
TGCGCCAGCAGCTTAGGAGGACAGCAAGAGACCCAGTACTTC
CASSLGGQQETQYF
>.|TRBV5-4|TRBJ2-3|.
TGTGCCAGCAGCTTCGGAGGGGGGGTCACAGATACGCAGTATTTT
CASSFGGGVTDTQYF
>TRBD2|TRBV27|TRBJ2-1|.
TGTGCCAGCAGTTTTTTGCGGGAGGGGTTCCATGAGCAGTTCTTC
CASSFLREGFHEQFF
>.|TRBV5-1|TRBJ2-2|few
TGCGCCAGCAGCAGGGAGGGGACAGGACAAACCGGGGAGCTGTTTTTT
CASSREGTGQTGELFF
>.|TRBV4-1|TRBJ1-4|.
TGCGCCAGCAGCCTTCCAGTGGGAGGAGAAAAACTGTTTTTT
CASSLPVGGEKLFF
>.|TRBV5-1|TRBJ2-7|few
TGCGCCAGCAGCTTCCAGGGCAGCGACGAGCAGTACTTC
CASSFQGSDEQYF
>.|TRBV9|TRBJ1-2|.
TGTGCCAGCAGCGTAAATCAAAACTATGGCTACACCTTC
CASSVNQNYGYTF
>.|TRBV29-1|TRBJ2-7|.
TGCAGCGTAATCCCGGGACACCTTACCTACGAGCAGTACTTC
CSVIPGHLTYEQYF
>TRBD2|TRBV2|TRBJ2-2|.
TGTGCCAGCAGGCCCGGGGAGGGCGAGCTGTTTTTT
CASRPGEGELFF
>.|TRBV29-1|TRBJ2-1|few
TGCAGCGTGTCTAATTTAGGGAGAGCGGGTGAGCAGTTCTTC
CSVSNLGRAGEQFF
>TRBD1|TRBV18|TRBJ2-7|.
TGTGCCAGCTCCCTCGCCCGACAGGGTTACGAGCAGTACTTC
CASSLARQGYEQYF
>.|TRBV7-6|TRBJ1-1|.
TGTGCCAGCAGCTCGGCCCCCGGGGTCACTGAAGCTTTCTTT
CASSSAPGVTEAFF
>.|TRBV5-4|TRBJ2-7|.
TGTGCCAGCAGTAAACAGGGAGGGGGGCGCGAGCAGTACTTC
CASSKQGGGREQYF
>.|TRBV7-2|TRBJ1-4|few
TGTGCCAGCAGCTTAGTCGGGCCTCAGGGAAAACTGTTTTTT
CASSLVGPQGKLFF
>.|TRBV5-1|TRBJ2-4|few
TGCGCCAGCCAAGGGGGAGCCAAAAACATTCAGTACTTC
CASQGGAKNIQYF
>TRBD2|TRBV29-1|TRBJ2-2|.
TGCAGCGTTGTTCGGGTAATGGCTAGCGGGAGGCGGAGCACCGGGGAGCTGTTTTTT
CSVVRVMASGRRSTGELFF
>TRBD1|TRBV5-5|TRBJ2-1|.
TGTGCCAGCAGCCCTAACAGGGGGAGTAGGCTTTATGAGCAGTTCTTC
CASSPNRGSRLYEQFF
>.|TRBV28|TRBJ2-5|.
TGTGCCAGCAGTTCCCCTGCGGCAGAGCAGTACTTC
CASSSPAAEQYF
>TRBD2|TRBV4-1|TRBJ2-1|.
TGCGCCAGCAGCCAAGATTCCCGAGGCGGGAGGTACAATGAGCAGTTCTTC
CASSQDSRGGRYNEQFF
>TRBD1|TRBV12-5|TRBJ2-3|.
TGTGCTAGTGGTTCTGGACAGGGGAGCACAGATACGCAGTATTTT
CASGSGQGSTDTQYF
>.|TRBV27|TRBJ1-5|.
TGTGCCAGCAGTTTGGTTCCGGGTAGCAATCAGCCCCAGCATTTT
CASSLVPGSNQPQHF
>.|TRBV15|TRBJ2-7|.
TGTGCCACCAGCAGAGACCGCGGGGTCGGGACGGAGCAGTACTTC
CATSRDRGVGTEQYF
>TRBD1|TRBV27|TRBJ1-1|.
TGTGCCAGCAGCGGACAGGCTTTTAGTCTAATGAACACTGAAGCTTTCTTT
CASSGQAFSLMNTEAFF
>.|TRBV18|TRBJ2-5|.
TGTGCCAGCTCCATGGAGAGAGAGACCCAGTACTTC
CASSMERETQYF
>.|TRBV12-5|TRBJ2-3|.
TGTGCTAGTGGTTGGAGTCTTGATACGCAGTATTTT
CASGWSLDTQYF
>TRBD2|TRBV4-1|TRBJ2-3|few
TGCGCCAGCAGGACTAGCGGTGGTCCGGATACGCAGTATTTT
CASRTSGGPDTQYF
>.|TRBV9|TRBJ2-7|few
TGTGCCAGCAGCGTAAACCAACTCTCCTACGAGCAGTACTTC
CASSVNQLSYEQYF
>.|TRBV15|TRBJ1-1|.
TGTGCCACCAGCAGAGTGAGGGTAGGGATCACTGAAGCTTTCTTT
CATSRVRVGITEAFF
>.|TRBV6-5|TRBJ1-1|few
TGTGCCAGTACAGGCACAGCCATGAACACTGAAGCTTTCTTT
CASTGTAMNTEAFF
>.|TRBV25-1|TRBJ2-7|few
TGTGCCAGCAGTGAATACGGGGGTCGGTCCTACGAGCAGTACTTC
CASSEYGGRSYEQYF
>.|TRBV5-4|TRBJ2-7|.
TGTGCCAGCAGCCTTGACAGTCACGAGCAGTACTTC
CASSLDSHEQYF
>.|TRBV7-9|TRBJ1-1|.
TGTGCCAGCAGCTTAGGTGGGGGCATGAACACTGAAGCTTTCTTT
CASSLGGGMNTEAFF
>.|TRBV29-1|TRBJ1-2|once
TGCAGCGTGGAGGAGGGAAGGGCTAGGATCTATGGCTACACCTTC
CSVEEGRARIYGYTF
>TRBD1|TRBV6-1|TRBJ2-5|.
TGTGCCAGCAGCCGGGACAGGGCCGAGACCCAGTACTTC
CASSRDRAETQYF
>TRBD2|TRBV5-5|TRBJ2-3|.
TGTGCCAGTTATACTAGCGGGGCGGATACGCAGTATTTT
CASYTSGADTQYF
>.|TRBV11-2|TRBJ1-4|.
TGTGCCAGCAGCTTAAAATTGGGGTCTCTCAACAGGGATGAAAAACTGTTTTTT
CASSLKLGSLNRDEKLFF
>.|TRBV29-1|TRBJ1-2|few
TGCAGCGTTGAAGGGGGTGGGAGGAGCTATGGCTACACCTTC
CSVEGGGRSYGYTF
>TRBD1|TRBV9|TRBJ2-7|.
TGTGCCAGCAGCGTCGGGACAGGGAATTTAGGCGAGCAGTACTTC
CASSVGTGNLGEQYF
>TRBD2|TRBV5-6|TRBJ2-2|.
TGTGCCAGCAGCCTACTAGCGGGAGGCACCGGGGAGCTGTTTTTT
CASSLLAGGTGELFF
>.|TRBV15|TRBJ2-5|few
TGTGCCACCAGCAGAGATATCTGGGGGCCACGATCGTACCAAGAGACCCAGTACTTC
CATSRDIWGPRSYQETQYF
>TRBD2|TRBV9|TRBJ2-2|few
TGTGCCAGCAGCGGTACGGGGAGGGGAGACGGGGAGCTGTTTTTT
CASSGTGRGDGELFF
>TRBD1|TRBV9|TRBJ2-1|.
TGTGCCAGCAGCGTAGTGGGGACAGGGAAAAATGAGCAGTTCTTC
CASSVVGTGKNEQFF
>TRBD1|TRBV18|TRBJ1-2|few
TGTGCCAGCTCCCCGGACAGGGGGCGCCTGGGCTACACCTTC
CASSPDRGRLGYTF
>.|TRBV18|TRBJ2-2|few
TGTGCCAGCTCACCTCCGACTCAAGCGAACACCGGGGAGCTGTTTTTT
CASSPPTQANTGELFF
>TRBD2|TRBV9|TRBJ2-1|.
TGTGCCAGCAGCCCGCAATGGGGGGGAACCATATACAATGAGCAGTTCTTC
CASSPQWGGTIYNEQFF
>TRBD2|TRBV5-1|TRBJ2-3|.
TGCGCCAGCAGATATACTAGCGGCTTCACAGATACGCAGTATTTT
CASRYTSGFTDTQYF
>TRBD2|TRBV7-9|TRBJ2-3|.
TGTGCCAGCAGCCCGCCGGGACTAGCGGGCCCCGATACGCAGTATTTT
CASSPPGLAGPDTQYF
>.|TRBV5-4|TRBJ2-3|few
TGTGCCAGCAGCTTGTGGCAGGGAACAGATACGCAGTATTTT
CASSLWQGTDTQYF